This T cell receptor beta chain was captured in a study of T cells expressing NK-cell markers. Study at large: Obtained from sorted CD3+CD56+NKG2C+, CD3+CD56+NKG2C- and CD3+CD56-NKG2C+ T cells were the TCR beta repertoires. Study-wide results and caveats: The dominant NKG2C+ clonotypes represented about 1.0-7.0% of CD8+ T cells in six donors.

For each CDR3 protein, TCRdb gives one entry from its re-call of the 5' RACE reads, without DNA. In total, the table holds 500,000 to 700,000 distinct CDR3 sequences. The CDR3 is 17 amino acids. In regard to this clonotype: Its cognate antigen is unknown.

The rearrangement uses TRBV12-3 or TRBV12-4 and TRBJ2-2; TCRdb designates TRBD1, a call that cannot be tested without DNA. Sequenced sample: blood T cells: a sorted CD56 or NKG2C T cell subset, CD4+ or CD8+ T cells, or bulk PBMC T cells (not recorded which). This sequence originates from a man younger than 35 in good health. Here the CDR3 reads CASSFLSVRWNTGELFF.